The source of this T cell receptor (beta chain) is a study of cytomegalovirus exposure and HLA in healthy donors. Turning to the study itself: Membership in the Caucasian-associated ancestry cluster was found for 75% to 85% of 350 to 450 genotyped donors. Broader study findings: The authors reported that TCR beta sequences could predict HLA-A and HLA-B alleles. These predictions were accurate for most subjects in the first cohort. Per a later analysis, fewer than 20,000 TCR beta sequences showed association with HLA alleles at 0.05 false discovery rate.

The PCR contained 60 Vbeta and 13 Jbeta primers. Libraries were prepared by immunoSEQ multiplex PCR; TCRdb keeps only in-frame clonotypes and omits some of them. The repertoire consists of 150,000 to 200,000 clones, with around 80% occurring once and the leading ten covering 0.9% to 1.2%. Everyone who donated was a healthy bone marrow donor. A remark on this clone: Antigen: not known.

This CDR3 contains 14 residues. Germline CDR1 MGHRA, CDR2 YSYEKL. J lost 5 bases, V lost 5 bases, and 7 bases had no gene match. V usage is TRBV4-1 and J usage is TRBJ1-1, with 8 bases that match TRBD1. The clonotype comes from a woman in her thirties or forties in good health and CMV-seronegative. The source material was PBMCs. CDR3 sequence (DNA): TGCGCCAGCAGCAACAGGGGGTTAGGTACTGAAGCTTTCTTT. Its protein is CASSNRGLGTEAFF.